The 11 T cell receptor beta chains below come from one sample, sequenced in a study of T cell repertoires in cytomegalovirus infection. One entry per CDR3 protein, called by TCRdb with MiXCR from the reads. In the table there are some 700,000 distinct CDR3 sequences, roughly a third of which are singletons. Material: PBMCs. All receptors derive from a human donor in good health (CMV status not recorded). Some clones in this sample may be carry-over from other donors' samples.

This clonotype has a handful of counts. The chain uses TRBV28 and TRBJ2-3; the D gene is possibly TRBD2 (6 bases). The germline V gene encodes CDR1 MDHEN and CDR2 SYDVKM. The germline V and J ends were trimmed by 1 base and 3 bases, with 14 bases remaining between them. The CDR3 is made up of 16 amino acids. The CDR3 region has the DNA TGTGCCAGCAGTTTATCCCCCCTCGCGGGAACAGATACGCAGTATTTT. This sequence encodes CASSLSPLAGTDTQYF.

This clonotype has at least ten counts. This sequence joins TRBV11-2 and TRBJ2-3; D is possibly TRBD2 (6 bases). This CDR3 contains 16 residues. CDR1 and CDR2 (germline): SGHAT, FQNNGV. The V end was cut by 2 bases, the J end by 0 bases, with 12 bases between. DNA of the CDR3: TGTGCCAGCAGCTTAATGGATAGCGGAAGCACAGATACGCAGTATTTT. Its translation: CASSLMDSGSTDTQYF.

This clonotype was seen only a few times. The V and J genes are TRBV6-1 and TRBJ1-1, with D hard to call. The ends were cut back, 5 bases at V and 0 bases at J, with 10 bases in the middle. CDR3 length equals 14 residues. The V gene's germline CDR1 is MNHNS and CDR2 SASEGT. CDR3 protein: CASSYGNMNTEAFF. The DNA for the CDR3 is TGTGCCAGCAGTTACGGGAACATGAACACTGAAGCTTTCTTT.

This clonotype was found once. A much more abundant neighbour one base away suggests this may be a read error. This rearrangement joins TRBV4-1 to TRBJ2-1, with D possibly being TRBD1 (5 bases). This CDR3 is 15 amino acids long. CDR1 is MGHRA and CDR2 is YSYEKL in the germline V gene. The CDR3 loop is CASRQGVTPFNEQFF. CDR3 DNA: TGCGCCAGCCGCCAAGGGGTGACTCCTTTCAATGAGCAGTTCTTC.

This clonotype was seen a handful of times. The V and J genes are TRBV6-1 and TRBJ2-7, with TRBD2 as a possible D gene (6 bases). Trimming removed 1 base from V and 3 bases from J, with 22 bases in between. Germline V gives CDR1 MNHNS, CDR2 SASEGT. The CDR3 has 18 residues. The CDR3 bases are TGTGCCAGCAGTGAAGTAAGAAGTTTTGCAGGGAGGAACTACGAGCAGTACTTC. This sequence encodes CASSEVRSFAGRNYEQYF.

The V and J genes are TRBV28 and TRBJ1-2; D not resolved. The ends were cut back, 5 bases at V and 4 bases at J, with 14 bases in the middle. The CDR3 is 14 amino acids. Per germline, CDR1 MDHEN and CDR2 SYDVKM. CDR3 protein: CASSRMTHPYGYTF. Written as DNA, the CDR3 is TGTGCCAGCAGTCGTATGACCCACCCCTATGGCTACACCTTC.

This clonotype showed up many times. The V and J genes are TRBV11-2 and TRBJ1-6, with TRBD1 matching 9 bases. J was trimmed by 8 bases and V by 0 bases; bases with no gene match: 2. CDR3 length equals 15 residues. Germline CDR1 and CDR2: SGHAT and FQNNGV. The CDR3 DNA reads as TGTGCCAGCAGCTTAGAAACAGGGGGCGATTCACCCCTCCACTTT. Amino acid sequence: CASSLETGGDSPLHF.

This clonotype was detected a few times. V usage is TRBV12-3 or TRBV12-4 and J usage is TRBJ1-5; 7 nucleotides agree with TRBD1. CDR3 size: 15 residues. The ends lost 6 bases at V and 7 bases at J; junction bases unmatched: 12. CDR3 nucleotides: TGTGCCAGCAGCCCTAGGGGGCCCCAAGGGCAGCCCCAGCATTTT. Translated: CASSPRGPQGQPQHF.

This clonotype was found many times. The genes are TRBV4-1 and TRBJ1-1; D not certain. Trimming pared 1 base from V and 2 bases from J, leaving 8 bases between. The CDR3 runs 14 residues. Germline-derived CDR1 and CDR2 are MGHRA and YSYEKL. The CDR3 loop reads CASSQAFVNTEAFF. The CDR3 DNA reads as TGCGCCAGCAGCCAAGCGTTCGTTAACACTGAAGCTTTCTTT.

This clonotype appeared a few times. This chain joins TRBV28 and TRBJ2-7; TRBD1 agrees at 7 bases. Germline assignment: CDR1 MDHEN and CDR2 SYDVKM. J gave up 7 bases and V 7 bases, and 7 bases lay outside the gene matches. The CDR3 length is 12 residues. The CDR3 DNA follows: TGTGCCAGCAACAAGGGGGCGAGGGAGCAGTACTTC. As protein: CASNKGAREQYF.

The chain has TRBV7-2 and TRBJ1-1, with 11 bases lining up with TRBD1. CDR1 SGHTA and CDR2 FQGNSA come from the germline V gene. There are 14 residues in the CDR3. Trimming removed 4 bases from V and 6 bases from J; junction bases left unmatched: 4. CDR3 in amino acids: CASSSRTGGPEAFF. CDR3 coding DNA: TGTGCCAGCAGCTCAAGGACAGGGGGCCCTGAAGCTTTCTTT. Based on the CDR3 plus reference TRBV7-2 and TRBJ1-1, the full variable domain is GAGVSQSPSNKVTEKGKDVELRCDPISGHTALYWYRQSLGQGLEFLIYFQGNSAPDKSGLPSDRFSAERTGGSVSTLTIQRTQQEDSAVYLCASSSRTGGPEAFFGQGTRLTVV.